This entry describes one T cell receptor (beta chain). Which antigen it targets is not known. Base qualities were left out, and no much larger clone turns up one base away. Peripheral blood CD8+ and CD4+ T cells from healthy donors, Susac syndrome patients and multiple sclerosis patients were profiled using high-throughput TCR beta sequencing. Healthy donors were included as age- and sex-matched controls. Bulk CD8+ and CD4+ T cells were purified by magnetic negative isolation, while CD8+ TEMRA cells were enriched using FACS. Blood was collected in EDTA tubes and processed within 24 hours, with PBMCs isolated through density gradient centrifugation. PBMCs intended for TCR sequencing were cryopreserved in liquid nitrogen and were subsequently thawed in a 37 degrees C water bath. The sorted or isolated CD4+, CD8+ and CD8+ TEMRA cells had a purity of 90% or higher. RNA was extracted with the RNeasy kit and roughly 0.45 to 1 ug was reverse transcribed using random hexamers. The immunoSEQ multiplex PCR assay, covering 54 Vbeta and 13 Jbeta segments, was used to amplify TCR beta CDR3 regions. To correct PCR amplification bias, a synthetic template baseline was used for both primer optimization and computational correction. The original methods were these. Reads were annotated to V, D and J genes per IMGT and analyzed with immunoSEQ Analyzer, keeping only productive sequences. Clonality was computed as one minus Shannon entropy normalized by log2 of the number of productive unique sequences. For each patient and control, public and private clones were evaluated within the 100 most prevalent clones. Clones were defined as Susac-specific if absent from the healthy and MS cohorts, from 1052 published viral clones and from other ImmuneACCESS disease sequences. The raw public data were reprocessed by TCRdb itself: fastp quality trimming at Q25, MiXCR clonotype calling, in-frame beta chains only. A single entry per CDR3 protein holds the most common genes and DNA from its merged rows. TCRdb, rather than the study authors, made the V and J calls. Recorded for this sample are 100,000 to 150,000 distinct CDR3 sequences; more than 90% of them occurred a single time. Together, the top ten hold roughly 0.091% of the sample.

Reading from cysteine to phenylalanine, the CDR3 counts 19 amino acids. Only CDR3 DNA remains: 57 bases, in frame from the first base. Trimmed from V: 6 bases; trimmed from J: 5 bases; junction bases lacking a gene match: 23. Sequences DFQATT (CDR1) and SNEGSKA (CDR2) are obtained from the germline V gene (reference sequence). The source of the sample is a study of CD8 T cells in Susac syndrome (dated 2019 in TCRdb). A note on the overall study: Repertoire sequencing was used to test whether CD8+ T cell activation and differentiation in Susac syndrome was antigen driven. The research as a whole found: The number of individuals in the TCR sequencing and HLA analysis was recognized as being relatively small.

Specimen: CD4+ T cells from PBMCs. The sequence came from a human donor in good health. The chain links TRBV20-1 with TRBJ2-3; 10 middle bases align to TRBD2. DNA sequence: TGCAGTGCACATTCGGGGCTAGCGGGAGAATCAACGTACATAGATACGCAGTATTTT. Translated, it reads CSAHSGLAGESTYIDTQYF.